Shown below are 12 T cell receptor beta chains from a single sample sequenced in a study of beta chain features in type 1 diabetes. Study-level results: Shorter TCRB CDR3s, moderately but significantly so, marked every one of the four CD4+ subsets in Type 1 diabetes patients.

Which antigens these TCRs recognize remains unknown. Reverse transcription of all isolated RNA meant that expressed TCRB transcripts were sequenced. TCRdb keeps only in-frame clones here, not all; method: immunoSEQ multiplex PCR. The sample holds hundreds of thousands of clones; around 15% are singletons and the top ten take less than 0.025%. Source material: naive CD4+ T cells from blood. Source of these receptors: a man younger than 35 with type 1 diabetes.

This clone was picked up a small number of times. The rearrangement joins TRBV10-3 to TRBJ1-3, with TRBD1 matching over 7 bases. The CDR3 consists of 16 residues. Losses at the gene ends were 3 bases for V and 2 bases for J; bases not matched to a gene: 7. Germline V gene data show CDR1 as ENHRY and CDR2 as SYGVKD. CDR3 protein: CAISDYRGETGNTIYF. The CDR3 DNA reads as TGTGCCATCAGTGATTACAGGGGTGAGACTGGAAACACCATATATTTT.

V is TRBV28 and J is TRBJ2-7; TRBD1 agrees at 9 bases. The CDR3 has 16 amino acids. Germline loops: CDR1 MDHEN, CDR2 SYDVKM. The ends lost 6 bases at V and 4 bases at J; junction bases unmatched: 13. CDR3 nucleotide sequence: TGTGCCAGCAGCATTACAGGGGGCACGAATTTATACGAGCAGTACTTC. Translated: CASSITGGTNLYEQYF. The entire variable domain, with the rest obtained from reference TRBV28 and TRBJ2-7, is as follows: DVKVTQSSRYLVKRTGEKVFLECVQDMDHENMFWYRQDPGLGLRLIYFSYDVKMKEKGDIPEGYSVSREKKERFSLILESASTNQTSMYLCASSITGGTNLYEQYFGPGTRLTVT.

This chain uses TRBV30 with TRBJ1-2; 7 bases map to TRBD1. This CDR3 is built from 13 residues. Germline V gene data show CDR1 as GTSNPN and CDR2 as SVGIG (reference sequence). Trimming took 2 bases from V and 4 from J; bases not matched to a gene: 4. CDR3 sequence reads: CAWSWGQRYGYTF. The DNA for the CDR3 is TGTGCCTGGAGTTGGGGACAGCGCTATGGCTACACCTTC.

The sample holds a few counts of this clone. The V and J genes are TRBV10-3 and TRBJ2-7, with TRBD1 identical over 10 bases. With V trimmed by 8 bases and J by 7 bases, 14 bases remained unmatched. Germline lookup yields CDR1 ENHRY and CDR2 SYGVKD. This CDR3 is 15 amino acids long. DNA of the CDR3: TGTGCCATCGGTCTTGAGGGACAGGGGTTGTGGGAGCAGTACTTC. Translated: CAIGLEGQGLWEQYF.

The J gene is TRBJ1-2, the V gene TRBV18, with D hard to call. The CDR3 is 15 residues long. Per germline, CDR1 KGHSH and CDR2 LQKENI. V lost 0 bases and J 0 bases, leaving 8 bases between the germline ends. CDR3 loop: CASSPPRFTNYGYTF. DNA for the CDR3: TGTGCCAGCTCACCACCTAGGTTTACTAACTATGGCTACACCTTC.

The CDR3 is CASSPPNTDRNEQFF. Here the CDR3 DNA reads TGTGCCAGCAGTCCCCCCAACACCGACCGCAATGAGCAGTTCTTC. J is TRBJ2-1 and V is TRBV2, with D hard to call. The CDR3 runs to 15 residues. V was clipped by 5 bases and J by 6 bases, with 17 bases between them. Germline CDR1 and CDR2: SNHLY and FYNNEI. Full variable domain (outside the CDR3, taken from reference TRBV2 and TRBJ2-1): EPEVTQTPSHQVTQMGQEVILRCVPISNHLYFYWYRQILGQKVEFLVSFYNNEISEKSEIFDDQFSVERPDGSNFTLKIRSTKLEDSAMYFCASSPPNTDRNEQFFGPGTRLTVL.

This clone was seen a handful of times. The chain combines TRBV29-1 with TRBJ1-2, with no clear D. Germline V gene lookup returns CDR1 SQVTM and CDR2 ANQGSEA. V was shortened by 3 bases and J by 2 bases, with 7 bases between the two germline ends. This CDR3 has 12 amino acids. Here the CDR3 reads CSVEAPNYGYTF. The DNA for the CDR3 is TGCAGCGTTGAGGCACCAAACTATGGCTACACCTTC.

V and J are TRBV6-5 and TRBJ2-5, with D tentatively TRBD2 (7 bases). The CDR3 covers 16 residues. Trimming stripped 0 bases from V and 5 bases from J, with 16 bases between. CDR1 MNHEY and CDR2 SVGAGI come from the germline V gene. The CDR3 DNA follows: TGTGCCAGCAGTTACTCTTATGCGGGGGCTGGGGAGACCCAGTACTTC. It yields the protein CASSYSYAGAGETQYF.

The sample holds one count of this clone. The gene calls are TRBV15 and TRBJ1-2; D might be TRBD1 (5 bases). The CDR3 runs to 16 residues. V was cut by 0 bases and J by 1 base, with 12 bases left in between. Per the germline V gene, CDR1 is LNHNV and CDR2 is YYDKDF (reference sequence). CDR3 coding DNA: TGTGCCACCAGCAGAGATGGTGGGCAGGGTAACTATGGCTACACCTTC. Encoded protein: CATSRDGGQGNYGYTF.

The CDR3 spells CAISGQGANQPQHF. Written as DNA, the CDR3 is TGTGCCATCAGTGGACAGGGGGCCAATCAGCCCCAGCATTTT. The rearrangement links TRBV10-3 to TRBJ1-5, with TRBD1 identical over 10 bases. Looked up from germline, CDR1 is ENHRY and CDR2 is SYGVKD. The CDR3 spans 14 residues. V lost 4 bases, J lost 3 bases, and 0 bases stayed unmatched.

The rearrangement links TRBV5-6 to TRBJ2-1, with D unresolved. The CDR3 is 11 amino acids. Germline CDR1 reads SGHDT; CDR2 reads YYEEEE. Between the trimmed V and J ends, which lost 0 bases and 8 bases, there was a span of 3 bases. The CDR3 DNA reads TGTGCCAGCAGCTTGGCACATGAGCAGTTCTTC. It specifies CASSLAHEQFF. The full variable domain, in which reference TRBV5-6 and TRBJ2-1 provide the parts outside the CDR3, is DAGVTQSPTHLIKTRGQQVTLRCSPKSGHDTVSWYQQALGQGPQFIFQYYEEEERQRGNFPDRFSGHQFPNYSSELNVNALLLGDSALYLCASSLAHEQFFGPGTRLTVL.

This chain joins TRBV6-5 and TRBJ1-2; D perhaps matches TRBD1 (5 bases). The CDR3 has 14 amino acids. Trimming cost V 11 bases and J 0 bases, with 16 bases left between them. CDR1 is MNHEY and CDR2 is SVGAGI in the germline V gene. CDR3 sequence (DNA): TGTGCCTCCACCCCACGGGGGGCTAACTATGGCTACACCTTC. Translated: CASTPRGANYGYTF.